This record concerns one T cell receptor beta chain sequence. The entry originates in a study of cytomegalovirus exposure and HLA in healthy donors. Per the germline V gene, CDR1 is MDHEN and CDR2 is SYDVKM. The V gene lost 2 bases and the J gene lost 2 bases, with 13 bases spanning the gap. The CDR3 has 15 amino acids. Primers included in the PCR were 60 Vbeta and 13 Jbeta primers. Data came from immunoSEQ multiplex PCR; TCRdb stores just in-frame clones and leaves some out. This table has 180,000 or so clones, 77% appearing once. Input material: PBMCs. The clonotype originates from a man aged 18 to 29 in good health and CMV-seronegative. V is TRBV28 and J is TRBJ2-7; D might be TRBD1 (5 bases). CDR3 DNA: TGTGCCAGCAGTTTAGCAGGGAAAAGTACCTACGAGCAGTACTTC. Protein: CASSLAGKSTYEQYF.